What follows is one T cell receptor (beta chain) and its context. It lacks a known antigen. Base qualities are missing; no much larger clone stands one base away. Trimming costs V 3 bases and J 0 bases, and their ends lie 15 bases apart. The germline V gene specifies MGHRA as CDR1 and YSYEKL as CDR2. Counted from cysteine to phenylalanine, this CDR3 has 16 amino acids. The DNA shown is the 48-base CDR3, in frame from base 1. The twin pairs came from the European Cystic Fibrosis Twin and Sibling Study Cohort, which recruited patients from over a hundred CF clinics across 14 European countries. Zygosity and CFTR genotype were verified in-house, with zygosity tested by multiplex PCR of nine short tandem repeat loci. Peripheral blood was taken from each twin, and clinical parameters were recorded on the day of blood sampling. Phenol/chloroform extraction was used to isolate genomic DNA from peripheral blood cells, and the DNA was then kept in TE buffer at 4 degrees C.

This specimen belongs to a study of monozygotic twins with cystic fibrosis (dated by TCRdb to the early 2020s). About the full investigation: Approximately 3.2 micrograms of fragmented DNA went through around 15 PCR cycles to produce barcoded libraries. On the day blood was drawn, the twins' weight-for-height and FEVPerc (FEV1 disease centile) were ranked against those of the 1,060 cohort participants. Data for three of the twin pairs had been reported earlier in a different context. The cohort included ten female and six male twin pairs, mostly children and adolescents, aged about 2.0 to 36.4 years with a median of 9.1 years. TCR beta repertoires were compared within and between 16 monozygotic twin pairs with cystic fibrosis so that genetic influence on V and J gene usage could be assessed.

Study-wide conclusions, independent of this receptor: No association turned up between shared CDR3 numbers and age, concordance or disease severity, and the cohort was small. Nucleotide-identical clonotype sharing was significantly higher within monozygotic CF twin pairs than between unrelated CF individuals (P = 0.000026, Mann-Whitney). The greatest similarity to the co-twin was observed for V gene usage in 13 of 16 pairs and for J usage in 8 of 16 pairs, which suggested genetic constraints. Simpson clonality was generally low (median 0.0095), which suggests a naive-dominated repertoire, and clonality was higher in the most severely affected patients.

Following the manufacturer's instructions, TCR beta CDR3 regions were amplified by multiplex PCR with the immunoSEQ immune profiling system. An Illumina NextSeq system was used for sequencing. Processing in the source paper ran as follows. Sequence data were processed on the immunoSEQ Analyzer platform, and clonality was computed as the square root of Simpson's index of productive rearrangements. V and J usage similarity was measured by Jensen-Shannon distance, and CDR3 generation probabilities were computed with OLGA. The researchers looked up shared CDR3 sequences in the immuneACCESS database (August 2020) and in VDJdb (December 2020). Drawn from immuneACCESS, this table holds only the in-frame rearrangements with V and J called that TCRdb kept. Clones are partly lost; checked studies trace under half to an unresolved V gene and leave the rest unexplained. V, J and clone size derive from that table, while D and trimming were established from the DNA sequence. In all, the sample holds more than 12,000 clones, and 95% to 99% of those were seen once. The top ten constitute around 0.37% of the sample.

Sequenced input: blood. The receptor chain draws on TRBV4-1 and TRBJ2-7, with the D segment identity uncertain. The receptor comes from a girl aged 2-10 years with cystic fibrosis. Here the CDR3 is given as CASSQPTDGDSYEQYF. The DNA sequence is TGCGCCAGCAGCCAGCCCACCGACGGTGACTCCTACGAGCAGTACTTC.